This T cell receptor (beta chain) was observed in a study of metastatic and nonmetastatic thyroid tumors. For the study at large: Patients with malignant and benign thyroid disease provided blood and tumor or nodule tissue, whose repertoires were compared.

The entire patient cohort was treatment-naive prior to thyroid surgery. This clone was picked up many times. In the source study's methods: A distant-metastasis classifier for papillary thyroid cancer was built using CDR3 differences across clinicopathological groups. TCRdb re-called clones via MiXCR from the PCR reads. These V and J calls rely on TCRdb rather than the paper's analysis. The table shows tens of thousands of clones, with roughly 16% occurring only once. The CDR3 consists of 13 residues. The V and J ends lost 8 bases and 1 base respectively, with 10 bases between them. CDR1 is SSHAT, CDR2 FNYEAQ, per germline (reference sequence).

The gene calls are TRBV7-7 and TRBJ2-3, with D tentatively TRBD1 or TRBD2 (6 bases each). The sequence was obtained from a female donor with papillary thyroid cancer or a benign thyroid nodule (not recorded which). Some clones in this sample may be carry-over from other donors' samples. The material sequenced was blood. CDR3 DNA sequence: TGTGCCAGCCCGGAGGGGGGCACAGATACGCAGTATTTT. Translation gives CASPEGGTDTQYF.